Listed below are T cell receptor beta chains from one sample, sequenced in a study of identical twins. TCRdb called the 5' RACE reads again in MiXCR, with one record for every CDR3 protein. Found here are 450,000 or so distinct CDR3 sequences, 24% of them singletons; the top ten hold around 3%. The same data also went into a second study, on T cells expressing NK-cell markers.

Sequencing was performed on CD4+ T cells sorted from blood. These receptors originate from a woman aged 18 to 35 in good health. Each CDR3 is given without its conserved first and last residue.

v_gene: TRBV10-3
j_gene: TRBJ2-1
CDR3aa: AISGTGAYNEQF

v_gene: TRBV6-1
j_gene: TRBJ2-7
CDR3aa: AVRGQGRGEQY

v_gene: TRBV10-3
j_gene: TRBJ2-3
CDR3aa: ASNAGIKDTQY

v_gene: TRBV5-1
j_gene: TRBJ2-5
CDR3aa: ASSLLGQIQETQY

v_gene: TRBV2
j_gene: TRBJ2-5
CDR3aa: ASSSGGGAQETQY

v_gene: TRBV19
j_gene: TRBJ2-1
CDR3aa: ASSGTSTDEQF

v_gene: TRBV4-2
j_gene: TRBJ2-3
CDR3aa: ASSQQLVSTMGFTDTQY

v_gene: TRBV11-2
j_gene: TRBJ2-1
CDR3aa: ASTTMGGEYYNEQF

v_gene: TRBV6-5
j_gene: TRBJ2-1
CDR3aa: ASVGGTSGYNEQF

v_gene: TRBV20-1
j_gene: TRBJ2-5
CDR3aa: SGGQVQTQY